This TCR beta chain was captured by sequencing in a study of blood T cells in healthy people across ages (dated by TCRdb to the mid-2010s). Context from the whole study: In model experiments, template switching captured roughly one uniquely barcoded TCR beta cDNA molecule for every two T cells. The study measured age-related changes in TCR beta repertoire diversity using deep sequencing normalized with unique cDNA molecular identifiers. Donors were grouped into four age groups: young (average approximately 16 years), middle-aged (approximately 41), aged (around 60) and long-lived (about 89). Donors of different ages were randomly distributed across sequencing lanes to avoid experimental bias. The study analyzed two additional independent replicas of 1 million unique cDNA reads from the same blood draw for two donors, one aged 18 to 30 and one aged 80 or older. Findings and caveats that apply to the study as a whole: Donor CMV infection status was unknown, potentially confounding age-related changes in expanded clonotypes. Because profiling used bulk unsorted PBMCs, naive and antigen-experienced compartments could not be compared conclusively. Observed TCR beta diversity per million T cells fell roughly linearly with age, and a significant reduction was already apparent by age roughly 41. The percentage of naive T cells measured by flow cytometry correlated strongly with observed TCR beta diversity. Compared with the aged group, more naive CD4+ T cells, fewer expanded clones and increased TCR diversity were shown by the long-lived group, suggesting age selection. Estimates of total diversity from one million sequenced T cells were regarded as lower bounds and underestimates.

In regard to this clonotype: Its binding antigen is unknown. No base quality values were provided; no much bigger clone lies one nucleotide off.

The donors were 40 or so Caucasian individuals from Russia, aged about 6 to 100 years, who were systemically healthy. Each donor gave 8 to 10 milliliters of peripheral blood, collected into EDTA-treated Vacutainer tubes. Ficoll-Paque density-gradient centrifugation was used to isolate PBMCs, with at least 6.5 million per sample. Total RNA was extracted from PBMCs with Trizol reagent, with at least 6 micrograms obtained per sample. For every donor, flow cytometry on a PBMC aliquot measured the percentage of naive CD45RAhigh/CD27high T cells. Sequences GTSNPN (CDR1) and SVGIG (CDR2) are obtained from the germline V gene (reference sequence). CDR3 length: 16 amino acids, cysteine to phenylalanine. The sequence is cut down to CDR3 DNA, 48 bases in frame from base 1. The V and J ends are trimmed by 0 bases and 4 bases, leaving 15 bases between them. Libraries were prepared through 5' RACE. The sample was run on an Illumina HiSeq 2500. A second PCR of roughly 7 to 11 cycles was performed with a sample-barcoded 5' primer and a J-beta primer mix. Each TCR beta cDNA molecule received a unique molecular identifier from a template-switch 5' adaptor carrying 12 random nucleotides. At least 2.5 million CDR3-containing paired-end reads were obtained from each sample. All of the RNA was converted into first-strand cDNA using the Mint cDNA synthesis kit, with a TRBC-specific oligonucleotide serving as the primer. After uracil-DNA glycosylase treatment, a first 18-cycle PCR used universal primers M1SS and BC2_uni_R on all cDNA. The authors processed their data as follows. For normalization, 1 million high-quality reads, each with a distinct molecular identifier, were randomly selected from each sample. Instead of being binned into consensus sequences, reads that shared molecular identifiers were thrown out. CDR3 identification, clonotype clustering and error correction used MiTCR with a Q25 quality threshold and the strictest error-elimination algorithm. A nonparametric unseen species model with Euler transformation was used to estimate lower-bound total TCR beta diversity. In TCRdb, the public reads were trimmed at Q25 with fastp and aligned with MiXCR, with productive beta chains retained. Every entry covers one CDR3 protein and lists the most common genes and DNA from its rows. TCRdb, rather than the study authors, made the V and J calls. A total of some 1,500,000 distinct CDR3 sequences appear in this sample, approximately 42% of them only once. The ten largest clones add up to about 3.8% of the sample.

Sequencing was performed on blood. This receptor was identified in a young woman in good health. The chain is assembled from TRBV30 and TRBJ2-2; the D match is possibly TRBD1 or TRBD2, with 6 bases aligned in each. The CDR3 protein is CAWSVLGGGGTGELFF. The bases are TGTGCCTGGAGTGTACTGGGGGGCGGAGGCACCGGGGAGCTGTTTTTT.